Listed here is a single T cell receptor beta chain. The record originates from a study of cytomegalovirus exposure and HLA in healthy donors. The primer mix had 60 Vbeta and 13 Jbeta primers. Assay: immunoSEQ multiplex PCR; the TCRdb copy retains only in-frame clones and omits some. The table records about 170,000 clones, 73% of them present only once. The germline gives CDR1 SGHDN, CDR2 FVKESK. The CDR3 runs to 14 residues. After removal of 2 bases from V and 5 bases from J, the junction contained 5 bases not matched to a gene. Sequences were obtained from PBMCs. The V gene is TRBV14, the J gene TRBJ2-7; 8 bases map to TRBD1. The TCR comes from a woman aged 18-29 years in good health and CMV-seropositive. CDR3 protein: CASSQSGQGDEQYF. The CDR3 region has the DNA TGTGCCAGCAGCCAAAGTGGACAGGGCGACGAGCAGTACTTC.